The rows below give T cell receptor beta chains drawn from one sample of a study of blood T cell repertoires in COVID-19. Profiled with immunoSEQ multiplex PCR; TCRdb holds only in-frame clones, not every one. Of hundreds of thousands of clones listed, nearly 90% are singletons. Sequenced material: PBMCs or T cells enriched from blood (not recorded which). All receptors come from a woman in her 40s with acute COVID-19. Both conserved end residues are part of each CDR3. The D gene is left open where the match is weak. Size is stated for part of the rows, as once, few or many counts, or as a class when the clone is expanded.

v_gene,d_gene,abundance,len,j_gene,CDR3aa,CDR3nt
TRBV20-1,NA,NA,11,TRBJ2-1,CSATEGRGTIF,TGCAGTGCTACGGAGGGGAGGGGGACGATCTTC
TRBV5-1,NA,once,14,TRBJ1-5,CASSLEAGGQPQHF,TGCGCCAGCAGCTTGGAGGCAGGAGGTCAGCCCCAGCATTTT
TRBV12-3/TRBV12-4,NA,NA,12,TRBJ1-2,CASSPSQYGYTF,TGTGCCAGCAGTCCAAGCCAATATGGCTACACCTTC
TRBV29-1,NA,once,13,TRBJ1-3,CSVEETQGDTIYF,TGCAGCGTTGAGGAGACTCAGGGCGACACCATATATTTT
TRBV27,TRBD2,NA,14,TRBJ2-1,CAGSFTSGVNEQFF,TGTGCCGGCAGTTTTACTAGCGGGGTTAATGAGCAGTTCTTC
TRBV11-2,NA,NA,14,TRBJ2-2,CASTPLRNTGELFF,TGTGCCAGCACCCCTCTTAGAAACACCGGGGAGCTGTTTTTT
TRBV12-3/TRBV12-4,NA,NA,13,TRBJ1-6,CAIRTQDSSPLHF,TGTGCCATAAGAACCCAGGACAGCTCACCCCTCCACTTT
TRBV6-5,TRBD1,NA,14,TRBJ2-3,CASSRQGSTDTQYF,TGTGCCAGCAGCAGACAGGGAAGCACAGATACGCAGTATTTT
TRBV2,TRBD1,NA,15,TRBJ2-5,CASSAPTGGGETQYF,TGTGCCAGCAGCGCCCCGACAGGGGGCGGGGAGACCCAGTACTTC
TRBV5-1,NA,NA,13,TRBJ2-7,CASSPGSTYEQYF,TGCGCCAGCAGCCCCGGGTCAACCTACGAGCAGTACTTC
TRBV7-9,TRBD1,NA,16,TRBJ1-4,CASSLRQGVQDEKLFF,TGTGCCAGCAGCTTGCGACAGGGGGTTCAGGATGAAAAACTGTTTTTT
TRBV7-9,NA,NA,13,TRBJ1-1,CASTRGFGGEAFF,TGTGCCAGCACCCGTGGGTTTGGGGGGGAAGCTTTCTTT
TRBV5-6,TRBD1,NA,14,TRBJ2-5,CASSLTGAQETQYF,TGTGCCAGCAGCTTGACAGGGGCCCAAGAGACCCAGTACTTC
TRBV12-5,NA,NA,16,TRBJ1-5,CASGLVLTANNQPQHF,TGTGCTAGTGGTTTGGTACTTACAGCAAACAATCAGCCCCAGCATTTT
TRBV19,TRBD1,NA,14,TRBJ1-2,CASRAGQGNYGYTF,TGTGCCAGTAGGGCGGGACAGGGAAACTATGGCTACACCTTC
TRBV7-8,NA,NA,16,TRBJ2-3,CASSSGQLTSTDTQYF,TGTGCCAGCAGCTCAGGACAGCTTACTAGCACAGATACGCAGTATTTT
TRBV7-9,TRBD1,NA,14,TRBJ1-2,CASSRMTGGYGYTF,TGTGCCAGCAGCCGAATGACAGGGGGCTATGGCTACACCTTC
TRBV7-8,TRBD2,NA,15,TRBJ2-5,CASSLNGGAYETQYF,TGTGCCAGCAGCTTAAACGGGGGGGCCTATGAGACCCAGTACTTC
TRBV30,NA,NA,12,TRBJ1-1,CAWSSEGTEAFF,TGTGCCTGGAGTTCGGAGGGGACTGAAGCTTTCTTT
TRBV19,NA,NA,14,TRBJ1-2,CASSIVLENYGYTF,TGTGCCAGTAGTATAGTTCTGGAGAACTATGGCTACACCTTC
TRBV6-5,NA,NA,15,TRBJ1-2,CASSYSSKGWGNYTF,TGTGCCAGCAGTTACTCGTCGAAGGGTTGGGGCAACTACACCTTC
TRBV9,NA,NA,14,TRBJ2-7,CASSPRGIAYEQYF,TGTGCCAGCAGCCCCCGGGGTATCGCCTACGAGCAGTACTTC
TRBV2,NA,NA,15,TRBJ1-1,CASKGTTQSNTEAFF,TGTGCCAGCAAAGGGACAACCCAATCGAACACTGAAGCTTTCTTT
TRBV24-1,TRBD1,NA,17,TRBJ1-1,CATSDSTRDRGNTEAFF,TGTGCCACCAGTGATTCTACGAGGGACAGGGGGAACACTGAAGCTTTCTTT
TRBV20-1,NA,few,11,TRBJ1-1,CSARVSWQAFF,TGCAGTGCTAGAGTTAGCTGGCAAGCTTTCTTT
TRBV5-4,NA,few,15,TRBJ2-2,CASSLGGQNTGELFF,TGTGCCAGCAGCTTGGGGGGACAGAACACCGGGGAGCTGTTTTTT
TRBV4-2,NA,NA,13,TRBJ1-2,CASSQGQNYGYTF,TGTGCCAGCAGCCAAGGACAGAACTATGGCTACACCTTC
TRBV12-3/TRBV12-4,NA,NA,13,TRBJ2-7,CASSFSGGLEQYF,TGTGCCAGCAGTTTTTCGGGGGGCCTCGAGCAGTACTTC
TRBV4-1,TRBD1,NA,17,TRBJ2-7,CASSQSRGQGTSYEQYF,TGCGCCAGCAGCCAATCACGAGGACAGGGTACCTCCTACGAGCAGTACTTC
TRBV3-1/TRBV3-2,NA,NA,14,TRBJ2-7,CASSQVRDSYEQYF,TGTGCCAGCAGCCAAGTCAGGGACTCCTACGAGCAGTACTTC
TRBV14,NA,NA,17,TRBJ1-4,CASSQGPTGLTNEKLFF,TGTGCCAGCAGCCAGGGACCAACAGGGCTGACTAATGAAAAACTGTTTTTT
TRBV7-6,NA,once,15,TRBJ1-4,CASTLRRGANEKLFF,TGTGCCAGCACCCTAAGGCGGGGGGCTAATGAAAAACTGTTTTTT
TRBV4-1,NA,NA,16,TRBJ1-4,CASSQEAQAINEKLFF,TGCGCCAGCAGCCAAGAGGCACAGGCGATTAATGAAAAACTGTTTTTT